This entry features one T cell receptor (beta chain) sequence. Its antigen is currently unknown. TCRdb reprocessed the 5' RACE reads, keeping one entry per CDR3 protein, no DNA. This sample's table has about 85,000 distinct CDR3 sequences. The record originates from a study of monozygotic twins with inflammatory bowel disease. Whole-study findings and limits: Fewer shared clonotypes with others were found in IBD patients than in healthy twins, especially with disease activity.

Sequences were obtained from blood. This clonotype originated in a human donor with ulcerative colitis or Crohn's disease, or a healthy co-twin of an affected twin (not recorded which).

This CDR3 is CASSYSRTGTKAFF. The J gene is TRBJ1-1, the V gene TRBV27; TCRdb calls TRBD1, which cannot be checked without DNA. Per the germline V gene, CDR1 is MNHEY and CDR2 is SMNVEV (reference sequence). The CDR3 is 14 residues long.